These 23 T cell receptor beta chains came from one sample sequenced in a study of metastatic and nonmetastatic thyroid tumors. Prior to thyroid surgery, none of the patients had received any treatment. TCRdb reassembled clones from the PCR reads with MiXCR. This table holds some 14,000 clones, roughly 12% found once. The specimen was blood. The receptors originated from a female donor with papillary thyroid cancer or a benign thyroid nodule (not recorded which). Some clones in this sample may be carry-over from other donors' samples.

This clone was observed at least ten times. The chain links TRBV2 to TRBJ2-5, with 15 positions matching TRBD2. The CDR3 extends over 16 amino acids. The germline V gene encodes CDR1 SNHLY and CDR2 FYNNEI. V dropped 0 bases and J dropped 4; count of bases not matched to a gene: 0. The CDR3 DNA is TGTGCCAGCAGTGAAGCGGGACTAGCGGGAGGAGAGACCCAGTACTTC. The encoded protein is CASSEAGLAGGETQYF.

This clone has a count of ten or more. The chain combines TRBV11-2 with TRBJ2-7, with a possible D match to TRBD1 (6 bases). The CDR3 has 15 residues. The germline V gene has CDR1 SGHAT and CDR2 FQNNGV. Trimming pared 2 bases from V and 4 bases from J, leaving 15 bases between. The CDR3 here is CASSLLGAKGYEQYF. DNA for the CDR3: TGTGCCAGCAGCTTATTGGGGGCGAAGGGGTACGAGCAGTACTTC. Filled out from reference TRBV11-2 and TRBJ2-7, the complete variable domain reads EAGVAQSPRYKIIEKRQSVAFWCNPISGHATLYWYQQILGQGPKLLIQFQNNGVVDDSQLPKDRFSAERLKGVDSTLKIQPAKLEDSAVYLCASSLLGAKGYEQYFGPGTRLTVT.

This clone was seen ten or more times. V is TRBV7-9 and J is TRBJ2-7, with 7 bases lining up with TRBD2. CDR1 SEHNR and CDR2 FQNEAQ come from the germline V gene (reference sequence). The V segment lost 7 bases and the J segment 3 bases; nucleotides outside the gene matches: 9. CDR3 length: 14 amino acids. The DNA for the CDR3 is TGTGCCAGCACCCTCTCCGGGACTAACTACGAGCAGTACTTC. Translation: CASTLSGTNYEQYF. The variable domain in full, completed from reference TRBV7-9 and TRBJ2-7, reads DTGVSQNPRHKITKRGQNVTFRCDPISEHNRLYWYRQTLGQGPEFLTYFQNEAQLEKSRLLSDRFSAERPKGSFSTLEIQRTEQGDSAMYLCASTLSGTNYEQYFGPGTRLTVT.

This clone is medium-sized within its sample. The chain joins TRBV19 to TRBJ2-2, with D hard to call. Germline V gene data show CDR1 as LNHDA and CDR2 as SQIVND (reference sequence). V was trimmed by 1 base and J by 0 bases, leaving 9 bases between them. The CDR3 is 16 amino acids. The CDR3 DNA reads TGTGCCAGTAGTATAGTGTCGGGTTCGAACACCGGGGAGCTGTTTTTT. Protein sequence: CASSIVSGSNTGELFF.

This clone has ten or more counts. The chain has TRBV12-3 or TRBV12-4 and TRBJ2-5; D is uncertain. The CDR3 contains 14 residues. Trimming shortened V by 7 bases and J by 5 bases, and 17 bases separated the two germline ends. The CDR3 loop is CASTPSYNGETQYF. For the CDR3, the DNA is TGTGCCAGCACCCCGTCGTATAATGGGGAGACCCAGTACTTC.

In its sample, this clone is medium-sized. This chain connects TRBV28 to TRBJ2-7; D remains unclear. This CDR3 contains 13 residues. Germline CDR1 reads MDHEN; CDR2 reads SYDVKM. V was shortened by 3 bases and J by 1 base, with 7 bases between the two germline ends. In DNA form, the CDR3 reads TGTGCCAGCAGTTTTGGAGTTTCCTACGAGCAGTACTTC. Translating it yields CASSFGVSYEQYF.

This clone was detected ten times or more. The chain couples TRBV9 to TRBJ1-2; D unclear. V was shortened by 0 bases and J by 1 base, with 7 bases between the two germline ends. The CDR3 covers 14 residues. Germline V CDR1 and CDR2: SGDLS, YYNGEE. Here the CDR3 reads CASSVGANNYGYTF. DNA of the CDR3: TGTGCCAGCAGCGTAGGGGCCAATAACTATGGCTACACCTTC.

This clone was detected a few times. This could be a read error, since a much larger clone is one nucleotide away. The chain has TRBV6-1 and TRBJ2-3; possible D gene TRBD2, 6 bases. V lost 5 bases and J lost 2, with 17 bases in between. Looked up from germline, CDR1 is MNHNS and CDR2 is SASEGT. The CDR3 totals 16 residues. DNA for the CDR3: TGTGCCAGCAGTCCCGGACTACCGCCTATCACAGATACGCAGTATTTT. As protein: CASSPGLPPITDTQYF.

The table lists this clone with many counts. The V gene is TRBV19, the J gene TRBJ1-5, with D possibly being TRBD1 (5 bases). The V end was cut by 5 bases, the J end by 5 bases, with 28 bases between. In germline, CDR1 is LNHDA, CDR2 SQIVND (reference sequence). The CDR3 totals 19 residues. CDR3 DNA: TGTGCCAGTAGTCTCCAGGGTCGGGGCACGTACCCAGGCGATCAGCCCCAGCATTTT. Translating it yields CASSLQGRGTYPGDQPQHF.

The chain is built from TRBV28 and TRBJ1-2, with 10 nucleotides matching TRBD1. Germline assignment: CDR1 MDHEN and CDR2 SYDVKM. Trimming at V came to 3 bases and at J to 8 bases, leaving 6 bases not matched to a gene. CDR3 length equals 14 residues. DNA for the CDR3: TGTGCCAGCAGTTTGCCGGGACAGGGGTACGGCTACACCTTC. Translation gives CASSLPGQGYGYTF.

This clone was seen ten or more times. The gene calls are TRBV7-8 and TRBJ2-5, with 12 bases lining up with TRBD1. The ends lost 1 base at V and 5 bases at J; junction bases unmatched: 14. CDR3 size: 19 residues. CDR1 is SGHVS and CDR2 is FQNEAQ in the germline V gene. Here the CDR3 reads CASSLGGTGGLMTPETQYF. Here the CDR3 DNA reads TGTGCCAGCAGCTTAGGAGGGACAGGGGGCTTGATGACCCCTGAGACCCAGTACTTC.

This clone was picked up many times. The V gene is TRBV6-4, the J gene TRBJ2-1; 9 bases agree with TRBD2. In germline, CDR1 is MRHNA, CDR2 SNTAGT. With V trimmed by 2 bases and J by 1 base, 12 bases remained unmatched. The CDR3 runs 19 residues. The CDR3 region is CASSDPLGAGGLSYNEQFF. The CDR3 nucleotides are TGTGCCAGCAGTGACCCCCTGGGAGCGGGGGGTCTATCCTACAATGAGCAGTTCTTC.

Ten or more counts support this clone. The chain couples TRBV5-4 to TRBJ2-2; 9 nucleotides align to TRBD2. CDR3 length: 18 residues. Germline lookup yields CDR1 SGHNT and CDR2 YYREEE (reference sequence). V lost 0 bases to trimming and J lost 8 bases; unmatched junction nucleotides: 14. The CDR3 DNA is TGTGCCAGCAGCTTGGGCTGGCGGGAGGGCCCGGCAGCTGGGGAGCTGTTTTTT. Translated: CASSLGWREGPAAGELFF. The variable domain in full, completed from reference TRBV5-4 and TRBJ2-2, reads ETGVTQSPTHLIKTRGQQVTLRCSSQSGHNTVSWYQQALGQGPQFIFQYYREEENGRGNFPPRFSGLQFPNYSSELNVNALELDDSALYLCASSLGWREGPAAGELFFGEGSRLTVL.

This clone was found many times. The chain recombines TRBV29-1 with TRBJ1-1; 7 nucleotides line up with TRBD1. CDR1 is SQVTM, CDR2 ANQGSEA, per germline. The J segment lost 7 bases and the V segment lost 4 bases, leaving 6 bases of the junction unmatched. The CDR3 extends over 12 amino acids. CDR3 nucleotide sequence: TGCAGCGTTGCTCAGGGGGGGATTGAAGCTTTCTTT. Translating it yields CSVAQGGIEAFF.

This clone is medium-sized (0.01 to 0.1%) within its sample. This sequence joins TRBV12-3 or TRBV12-4 and TRBJ2-7; weak D call: TRBD1 (5 bases). This CDR3 is 14 amino acids long. V was trimmed by 5 bases and J by 3 bases, leaving 14 bases between them. CDR3 in amino acids: CASSVDRESYEQYF. CDR3 sequence (DNA): TGTGCCAGCAGTGTTGACAGAGAGAGCTACGAGCAGTACTTC.

This clone was counted ten times or more. The rearrangement uses TRBV3-1 and TRBJ1-1; D is uncertain. The CDR3 loop spans 12 amino acids. V shed 4 bases and J shed 2 bases, with 5 bases lying between them. Germline-derived CDR1 and CDR2 are LGHDT and YNNKEL (reference sequence). In nucleotides, the CDR3 is TGTGCCAGCAGCCTAATAAACACTGAAGCTTTCTTT. It translates to CASSLINTEAFF. Filled out from reference TRBV3-1 and TRBJ1-1, the complete variable domain reads DTAVSQTPKYLVTQMGNDKSIKCEQNLGHDTMYWYKQDSKKFLKIMFSYNNKELIINETVPNRFSPKSPDKAHLNLHINSLELGDSAVYFCASSLINTEAFFGQGTRLTVV.

This clone has more than one count but fewer than ten. The CDR3 carries no conserved terminal phenylalanine or tryptophan, so it likely arises from a read error. The chain employs TRBV3-1 and TRBJ1-2; 7 positions match TRBD1. Germline trimming cut 4 bases from V and 8 bases from J; bases unmatched to any gene: 1. The CDR3 has 11 residues. Germline assignment: CDR1 LGHDT and CDR2 YNNKEL (reference sequence). The CDR3 DNA sequence: TGTGCCAGCAGCCTCAGGGGGGGCTACACCCTC. It encodes CASSLRGGYTL.

This clone was seen repeatedly, ten times or more. This rearrangement joins TRBV5-4 to TRBJ1-1; D possibly corresponds to TRBD1 (6 bases). Trimming stripped 2 bases from V and 0 bases from J, with 11 bases between. Looked up from germline, CDR1 is SGHNT and CDR2 is YYREEE (reference sequence). CDR3 length equals 15 residues. In DNA form, the CDR3 reads TGTGCCAGCAGCTTCCAGGGGCGGATGAACACTGAAGCTTTCTTT. It codes for CASSFQGRMNTEAFF.

This clone was counted at least ten times. The chain couples TRBV18 to TRBJ1-1; tentative D call: TRBD1 (6 bases). Trimming cost V 3 bases and J 9 bases, with 8 bases left between them. Germline V gives CDR1 KGHSH, CDR2 LQKENI. This CDR3 is built from 11 residues. The CDR3 sequence: CASSPGHQAFF. CDR3 nucleotides: TGTGCCAGCTCACCGGGACACCAAGCTTTCTTT.

This clone is labeled medium-sized. The V call is TRBV6-1, the J call TRBJ1-5; possible D gene TRBD1, 5 bases. This CDR3 spans 12 amino acids. Germline CDR1 and CDR2: MNHNS and SASEGT. V was pared by 7 bases and J by 7 bases, with 11 bases between. CDR3 loop: CASNQGLQPQHF. The DNA for the CDR3 is TGTGCCAGCAATCAGGGATTGCAGCCCCAGCATTTT.

In this sample, this clone turned up many times. The chain joins TRBV19 to TRBJ2-1; 8 positions agree with TRBD1. Germline CDR1 reads LNHDA; CDR2 reads SQIVND (reference sequence). The CDR3 has 14 residues. After removal of 7 bases from V and 8 bases from J, the junction contained 10 bases not matched to a gene. CDR3 loop: CASTERQGTHEQFF. For the CDR3, the DNA is TGTGCCAGTACCGAGAGACAGGGGACCCATGAGCAGTTCTTC.

The V and J genes are TRBV28 and TRBJ2-1; D not certain. This CDR3 region has 15 residues. V was cut by 5 bases and J by 0 bases, with 11 bases left in between. Germline V CDR1 and CDR2: MDHEN, SYDVKM. The CDR3, as DNA: TGTGCCAGCAGTCCCGGCGGATACTCCTACAATGAGCAGTTCTTC. It encodes CASSPGGYSYNEQFF.

This clone counts as medium-sized (0.01 to 0.1%). The chain combines TRBV10-3 with TRBJ1-2; D is unresolved. The CDR3 totals 17 residues. From germline, CDR1 is ENHRY and CDR2 SYGVKD. The V gene lost 0 bases and the J gene lost 1 base, with 15 bases spanning the gap. This CDR3 is CAISESGRAGGNYGYTF. The CDR3 bases are TGTGCCATCAGTGAGTCGGGTAGAGCCGGTGGTAACTATGGCTACACCTTC.